The clone carrying this T cell receptor beta chain was seen a few times. Sequencing used immunoSEQ multiplex PCR; TCRdb keeps in-frame clones, though not all of them. The sample consists of 15,000 or so clones, roughly 50% of them appearing once. This entry comes from a study of sequential checkpoint blockade in melanoma. Overall study: Arm A got nivolumab then ipilimumab; arm B the reverse, 1:1. Both treatment sequences were followed by maintenance nivolumab.

This CDR3 region has 12 residues. The V end lost 2 bases, the J end lost 9 bases, and 7 bases lay between the germline ends. Germline V CDR1 and CDR2: MNHEY, SVGAGI. Specified treatment: randomized to nivolumab then ipilimumab (arm A) or the reverse (arm B). No patient had prior DNA-damaging chemotherapy. Live CD3+CD8+ CD19− CD56− cells were sorted from PBMCs. The rearrangement links TRBV6-5 to TRBJ2-2; no definite D call. The clonotype originates from a human donor with melanoma. The starting material was CD8+ T cells sorted from blood (inferred from file names), obtained from a patient given nivolumab and ipilimumab in sequence. This CDR3 is CASSYGSWELFF. The CDR3 DNA is TGTGCCAGCAGTTACGGTAGCTGGGAGCTGTTTTTT.